This T cell receptor beta chain is from a study of T-cell reconstitution after alpha-beta-depleted transplantation in children. The V end lost 4 bases, the J end lost 4 bases, and 8 bases lay between the germline ends. Germline assignment: CDR1 SQVTM and CDR2 ANQGSEA. The CDR3 is 12 residues long. As to this clonotype: Its antigen is unidentified.

Construction of the TCRbeta library involved unique molecular identifiers. TCRdb used MiXCR to reprocess the PCR reads, holding one entry per CDR3 protein. The sample holds around 800,000 distinct CDR3 sequences, roughly 15% seen once. Overall study findings and caveats: Once a year had passed after transplant, T-cell counts and diversity came mostly from newly produced T cells. Expanded clones from the graft, numbering several hundred, reportedly supplied alpha-beta T cells about two months after transplant.

The chain is built from TRBV29-1 and TRBJ1-5; TRBD1 might be the D (6 bases). Source: PBMCs, mostly from graft donor cells, taken 360 days after TCRalphabeta/CD19-depleted stem cell transplant. This TCR derives from a male patient aged 5 to 17 who had a stem cell transplant for acute lymphoblastic leukemia, so the T cells may come from the graft donor. CDR3 loop: CSVGTDNQPQHF. In DNA, the CDR3 is TGCAGCGTTGGGACAGATAATCAGCCCCAGCATTTT.